The 3 T cell receptor beta chains listed next were all sequenced from one sample in a study of blood T cell repertoires in COVID-19. Profiled with immunoSEQ multiplex PCR; TCRdb holds only in-frame clones, not every one. Found here are around 140,000 clones, around 78% of them singletons; the top ten hold 3.5% to 5%. The sequencing sample was made of peripheral blood. All receptors derive from a woman aged 80 or over with active or convalescent COVID-19.

The rearrangement joins TRBV6-5 to TRBJ2-2; TRBD1 is a possible D gene (5 bases). The germline CDR1 and CDR2 sequences are MNHEY and SVGAGI. Trimming stripped 7 bases from V and 1 base from J, with 10 bases between. This CDR3 has 14 residues. CDR3 bases: TGTGCCAGCACCTTAAGGGGGAACACCGGGGAGCTGTTTTTT. This sequence encodes CASTLRGNTGELFF.

V and J are TRBV7-2 and TRBJ1-6; D uncertain. Germline V gene lookup returns CDR1 SGHTA and CDR2 FQGNSA. This CDR3 has 13 amino acids. Trimming shortened V by 1 base and J by 10 bases, and 8 bases separated the two germline ends. In DNA, the CDR3 is TGTGCCAGCAGCTTAGGGACTAGGTCACCCCTCCACTTT. Its translation: CASSLGTRSPLHF. Full variable domain (rest looked up from reference TRBV7-2 and TRBJ1-6): GAGVSQSPSNKVTEKGKDVELRCDPISGHTALYWYRQSLGQGLEFLIYFQGNSAPDKSGLPSDRFSAERTGGSVSTLTIQRTQQEDSAVYLCASSLGTRSPLHFGNGTRLTVT.

There are a few counts of this clone. The chain couples TRBV18 to TRBJ2-7, with unresolved D. This CDR3 has 18 amino acids. Trimming removed 2 bases from V and 5 bases from J, with 25 bases in between. Germline V gene sequence: CDR1 KGHSH, CDR2 LQKENI. CDR3 nucleotide sequence: TGTGCCAGCTCACCAATCCAGTCGCTAGGCGGCAAATTTCACGAGCAGTACTTC. This sequence encodes CASSPIQSLGGKFHEQYF.